The 18 T cell receptor beta chains presented below share a single source sample, sequenced in a study of post-analysis software for immune sequencing data. These receptors' antigens are unknown. Overall study results and limits: With TRBV5-6, TRBV5-1 and TRBV20-1 included, about five TRBV segments were more frequent in patients than in controls.

Unique molecular identifiers were carried by the TCR beta cDNA libraries. From the PCR reads, TCRdb called clonotypes with MiXCR, one entry per CDR3 protein. The sample lists fewer than 850,000 distinct CDR3 sequences, around 27% occurring once. Sequenced sample: blood. These TCRs come from a girl aged 5-17 years with multiple sclerosis.

This clonotype has at least ten counts. This chain joins TRBV7-2 and TRBJ2-5; 9 bases line up with TRBD1. J gave up 4 bases and V 5 bases, and 2 bases lay outside the gene matches. CDR3 length equals 13 residues. The germline V gene has CDR1 SGHTA and CDR2 FQGNSA. The CDR3 bases are TGTGCCAGCAGCGTACAGGGGGCAGAGACCCAGTACTTC. Its protein is CASSVQGAETQYF.

Worth noting for this clonotype: Here the CDR3 omits its conserved ending phenylalanine or tryptophan, so a read error is the likely source. This chain links TRBV28 with TRBJ1-1; 7 positions match TRBD1. This CDR3 region has 15 residues. Germline assignment: CDR1 MDHEN and CDR2 SYDVKM. V lost 5 bases, J lost 3 bases, and 9 bases stayed unmatched. CDR3 amino acids: CASSLVRGPDTEAFS. The DNA of the CDR3 is TGTGCCAGCAGTCTCGTGAGGGGGCCGGACACTGAAGCTTTCTCT.

This chain joins TRBV6-6 and TRBJ2-7; D is unresolved. The CDR3 covers 14 residues. Germline-derived CDR1 and CDR2 are MNHNY and SVGAGI (reference sequence). The V end was cut by 5 bases, the J end by 6 bases, with 17 bases between. The CDR3 protein is CASSKAREDREQYF. The CDR3 nucleotides read TGTGCCAGCAGTAAAGCTAGAGAGGACCGCGAGCAGTACTTC.

V and J are TRBV6-1 and TRBJ1-5, with 8 bases identical to TRBD1. There are 19 residues in the CDR3. Germline V lookup: CDR1 MNHNS, CDR2 SASEGT. V was pared by 2 bases and J by 1 base, with 13 bases of the junction left unmatched. CDR3 sequence: CASSEHPGGVFKSNQPQHF. CDR3 DNA: TGTGCCAGCAGTGAACATCCAGGGGGCGTCTTTAAGAGCAATCAGCCCCAGCATTTT.

This clonotype was found a few times. The chain joins TRBV6-5 to TRBJ1-2; D possibly corresponds to TRBD1 (6 bases). V lost 6 bases to trimming and J lost 8 bases, with 16 bases between them. CDR3 length: 13 residues. Germline V CDR1 and CDR2: MNHEY, SVGAGI. The CDR3 coding sequence is TGTGCCAGCAGCCCTACAGGGACGGCCGGCTACACCTTC. Its translation is CASSPTGTAGYTF.

On this clonotype: The junction departs from germline at one end; a sequencing error may be responsible. CDR3 region: CATGEGTRGNQPQHF. DNA of the CDR3: TGTGCCACCGGTGAGGGGACTCGGGGCAATCAGCCCCAGCATTTT. The chain recombines TRBV24-1 with TRBJ1-5, with D possibly TRBD1 on 5 matching bases. Per the germline V gene, CDR1 is KGHDR and CDR2 is SFDVKD. This CDR3 contains 15 residues.

As for this clonotype: Without the conserved terminal phenylalanine or tryptophan, this CDR3 likely stems from a read error. The chain employs TRBV5-1 and TRBJ2-1; 7 bases fit TRBD1. Germline V gene sequence: CDR1 SGHRS, CDR2 YFSETQ. V was pared by 4 bases and J by 3 bases, with 4 bases of the junction left unmatched. This CDR3 spans 14 amino acids. The CDR3 nucleotides read TGCGCCAGCAGCAATAGGGACAGCTACAATGAGCAGTTCGTC. Translating it yields CASSNRDSYNEQFV.

The chain links TRBV7-2 to TRBJ1-1; D may be TRBD1 (5 bases). The CDR3 has 16 residues. V was clipped by 4 bases and J by 1 base, with 16 bases between them. Germline V gives CDR1 SGHTA, CDR2 FQGNSA. This chain's CDR3 is CASSSHPGARNTEAFF. The CDR3 DNA follows: TGTGCCAGCAGCTCCCATCCCGGGGCGAGGAACACTGAAGCTTTCTTT.

This clonotype has a count of ten or more. This chain joins TRBV20-1 and TRBJ1-2; D remains ambiguous. The CDR3 runs 11 residues. V lost 8 bases and J lost 9, with 16 bases in between. Germline-derived CDR1 and CDR2 are DFQATT and SNEGSKA (reference sequence). The DNA of the CDR3 is TGCAGTATCGGTAGGGCGTTCAGCTACACCTTC. It encodes CSIGRAFSYTF.

This clonotype has only a few counts. A much larger clone differs by one base, so this may be a read error. This CDR3 reads CARRTTWGQGHYGYTF. The CDR3 DNA reads as TGTGCCCGCAGAACTACATGGGGACAGGGGCACTATGGCTACACCTTC. The rearrangement uses TRBV6-5 and TRBJ1-2; 10 nucleotides align to TRBD1. CDR1 is MNHEY, CDR2 SVGAGI, per germline. There are 16 residues in the CDR3.

The gene calls are TRBV11-1 and TRBJ1-1; D gene uncertain. The CDR3 has 15 residues. Germline-derived CDR1 and CDR2 are SGHAT and FQDESV (reference sequence). Trimming left V 4 bases short and J 0 bases short, with 12 bases between. In DNA form, the CDR3 reads TGTGCCAGCAGCTACGTACAGAGAGTGAACACTGAAGCTTTCTTT. As protein: CASSYVQRVNTEAFF.

This clonotype was counted a few times. V gene TRBV28 combines with J gene TRBJ2-5, with D perhaps matching TRBD1 or TRBD2 (6 bases each). This CDR3 comprises 14 residues. Trimming took off 7 bases at V and 2 bases at J, with 14 bases between the two ends. The germline gives CDR1 MDHEN, CDR2 SYDVKM. CDR3 DNA sequence: TGTGCCAGCAACGAGGGGGGCCTGCAAGAGACCCAGTACTTC. Translated: CASNEGGLQETQYF.

This clonotype was counted a single time. This chain uses TRBV5-1 with TRBJ1-2; tentatively, D is TRBD1 (6 bases). The CDR3 has 15 residues. Germline CDR1 is SGHRS and CDR2 is YFSETQ. Trimming left V 1 base short and J 6 bases short, with 16 bases between. The CDR3 loop is CASSLNSGGRDGYTF. DNA of the CDR3: TGCGCCAGCAGCTTGAACTCGGGGGGCAGGGATGGCTACACCTTC. The variable domain in full, with the rest retrieved from reference TRBV5-1 and TRBJ1-2, is KAGVTQTPRYLIKTRGQQVTLSCSPISGHRSVSWYQQTPGQGLQFLFEYFSETQRNKGNFPGRFSGRQFSNSRSEMNVSTLELGDSALYLCASSLNSGGRDGYTFGSGTRLTVV.

This clonotype was seen only a few times. V gene TRBV7-2 combines with J gene TRBJ2-1; TRBD2 matches 7 bases. This CDR3 contains 15 residues. V lost 1 base to trimming and J lost 9 bases; unmatched junction nucleotides: 9. Looked up from germline, CDR1 is SGHTA and CDR2 is FQGNSA. The CDR3 sequence is CASSLVSGLAVEQFF. The CDR3 coding sequence is TGTGCCAGCAGCTTAGTCTCGGGGCTAGCGGTTGAGCAGTTCTTC. Full variable domain (outside the CDR3, taken from reference TRBV7-2 and TRBJ2-1): GAGVSQSPSNKVTEKGKDVELRCDPISGHTALYWYRQSLGQGLEFLIYFQGNSAPDKSGLPSDRFSAERTGGSVSTLTIQRTQQEDSAVYLCASSLVSGLAVEQFFGPGTRLTVL.

This clonotype has a count of ten or more. The rearrangement joins TRBV20-1 to TRBJ2-1; 7 bases match TRBD2. V lost 0 bases to trimming and J lost 2 bases; unmatched junction nucleotides: 4. This CDR3 contains 15 residues. Germline-derived CDR1 and CDR2 are DFQATT and SNEGSKA (reference sequence). Here the CDR3 DNA reads TGCAGTGCTAGAGATTCGGGAGGCACCTACAATGAGCAGTTCTTC. Its translation is CSARDSGGTYNEQFF.

The chain combines TRBV27 with TRBJ2-1; D gene unclear. This CDR3 is built from 13 residues. V lost 6 bases to trimming and J lost 6 bases, with 12 bases between them. Per the germline V gene, CDR1 is MNHEY and CDR2 is SMNVEV (reference sequence). CDR3 in DNA: TGTGCCAGCAGGGCCGGAGAAGCCAATGAGCAGTTCTTC. This sequence encodes CASRAGEANEQFF.

This clonotype was detected only a few times. The chain employs TRBV2 and TRBJ1-5; unclear D gene. From germline, CDR1 is SNHLY and CDR2 FYNNEI. CDR3 size: 13 residues. V shed 2 bases and J shed 10 bases, with 12 bases lying between them. CDR3: CASSELPGIPQHF. The CDR3, as DNA: TGTGCCAGCAGTGAACTCCCTGGTATACCCCAGCATTTT.

This clonotype was counted at least ten times. The chain uses TRBV4-3 and TRBJ2-7; D remains unclear. CDR1 and CDR2 from the germline V gene are LGHNA and YSLEER. CDR3 length equals 12 residues. Between the trimmed V and J ends, which lost 0 bases and 9 bases, there was a span of 9 bases. The CDR3 is CASSQDLGAQYF. The CDR3 bases are TGCGCCAGCAGCCAAGATCTAGGTGCGCAGTACTTC.